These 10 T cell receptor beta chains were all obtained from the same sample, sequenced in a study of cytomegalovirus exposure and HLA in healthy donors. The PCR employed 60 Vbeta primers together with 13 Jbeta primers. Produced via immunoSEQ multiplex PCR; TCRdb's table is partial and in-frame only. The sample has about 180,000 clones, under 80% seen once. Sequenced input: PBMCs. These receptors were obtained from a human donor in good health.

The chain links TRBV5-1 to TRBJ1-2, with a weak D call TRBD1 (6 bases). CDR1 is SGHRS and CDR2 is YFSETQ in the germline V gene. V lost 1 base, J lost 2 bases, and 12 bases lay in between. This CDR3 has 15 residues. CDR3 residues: CASSLREGENYGYTF. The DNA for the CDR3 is TGCGCCAGCAGCTTGAGGGAGGGGGAGAACTATGGCTACACCTTC. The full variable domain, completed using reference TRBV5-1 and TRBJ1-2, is KAGVTQTPRYLIKTRGQQVTLSCSPISGHRSVSWYQQTPGQGLQFLFEYFSETQRNKGNFPGRFSGRQFSNSRSEMNVSTLELGDSALYLCASSLREGENYGYTFGSGTRLTVV.

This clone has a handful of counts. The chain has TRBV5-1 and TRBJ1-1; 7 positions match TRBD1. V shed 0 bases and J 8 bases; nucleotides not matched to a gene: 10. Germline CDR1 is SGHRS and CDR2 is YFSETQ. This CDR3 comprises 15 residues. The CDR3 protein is CASSLGGGRTREAFF. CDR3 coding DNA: TGCGCCAGCAGCTTGGGAGGGGGCAGAACGCGGGAAGCTTTCTTT. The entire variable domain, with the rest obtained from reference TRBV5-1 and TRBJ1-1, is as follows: KAGVTQTPRYLIKTRGQQVTLSCSPISGHRSVSWYQQTPGQGLQFLFEYFSETQRNKGNFPGRFSGRQFSNSRSEMNVSTLELGDSALYLCASSLGGGRTREAFFGQGTRLTVV.

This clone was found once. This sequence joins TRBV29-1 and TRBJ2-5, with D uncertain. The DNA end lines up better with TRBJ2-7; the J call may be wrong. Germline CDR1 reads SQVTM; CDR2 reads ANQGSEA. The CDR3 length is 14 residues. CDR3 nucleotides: TGCAGCGTTGAAGAGGCTTCAGGCCCGTACGAGCAGTACTTC. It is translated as CSVEEASGPYEQYF.

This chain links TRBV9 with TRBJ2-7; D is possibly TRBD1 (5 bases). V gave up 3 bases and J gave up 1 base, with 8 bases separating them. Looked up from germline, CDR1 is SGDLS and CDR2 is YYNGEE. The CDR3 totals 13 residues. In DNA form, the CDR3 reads TGTGCCAGCAGCGACAGGCTTTCCTACGAGCAGTACTTC. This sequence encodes CASSDRLSYEQYF.

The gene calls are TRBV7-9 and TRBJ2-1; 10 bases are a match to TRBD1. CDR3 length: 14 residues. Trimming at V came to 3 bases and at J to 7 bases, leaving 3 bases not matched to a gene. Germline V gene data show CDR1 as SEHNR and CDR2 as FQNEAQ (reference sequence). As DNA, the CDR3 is TGTGCCAGCAGCTTGACGGGACAGGGGAATGAGCAGTTCTTC. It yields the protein CASSLTGQGNEQFF.

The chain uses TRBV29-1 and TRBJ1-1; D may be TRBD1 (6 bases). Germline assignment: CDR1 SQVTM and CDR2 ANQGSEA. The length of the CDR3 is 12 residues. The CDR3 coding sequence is TGCAGTGCAGACAGGATGAACACTGAAGCTTTCTTT. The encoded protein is CSADRMNTEAFF.

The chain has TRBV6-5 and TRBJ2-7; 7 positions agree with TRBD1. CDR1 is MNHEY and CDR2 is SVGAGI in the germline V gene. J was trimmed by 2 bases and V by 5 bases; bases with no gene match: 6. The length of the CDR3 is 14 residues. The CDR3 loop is CASSVDRAPYEQYF. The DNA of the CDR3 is TGTGCCAGCAGTGTCGACAGGGCCCCCTACGAGCAGTACTTC.

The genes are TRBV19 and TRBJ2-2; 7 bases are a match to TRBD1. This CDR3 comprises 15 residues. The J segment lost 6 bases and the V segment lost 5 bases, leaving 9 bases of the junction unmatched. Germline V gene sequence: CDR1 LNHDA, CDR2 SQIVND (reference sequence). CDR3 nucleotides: TGTGCCAGTAGTCTGATATGGGACAGCGCCGGGGAGCTGTTTTTT. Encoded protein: CASSLIWDSAGELFF.

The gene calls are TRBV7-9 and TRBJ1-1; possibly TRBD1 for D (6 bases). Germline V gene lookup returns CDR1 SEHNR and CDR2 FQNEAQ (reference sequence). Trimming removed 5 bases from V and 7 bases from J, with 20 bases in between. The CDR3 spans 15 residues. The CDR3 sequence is CASSTPLRQAVEAFF. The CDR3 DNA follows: TGTGCCAGCAGCACACCCCTTCGACAGGCCGTTGAAGCTTTCTTT. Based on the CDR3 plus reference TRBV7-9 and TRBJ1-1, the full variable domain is DTGVSQNPRHKITKRGQNVTFRCDPISEHNRLYWYRQTLGQGPEFLTYFQNEAQLEKSRLLSDRFSAERPKGSFSTLEIQRTEQGDSAMYLCASSTPLRQAVEAFFGQGTRLTVV.

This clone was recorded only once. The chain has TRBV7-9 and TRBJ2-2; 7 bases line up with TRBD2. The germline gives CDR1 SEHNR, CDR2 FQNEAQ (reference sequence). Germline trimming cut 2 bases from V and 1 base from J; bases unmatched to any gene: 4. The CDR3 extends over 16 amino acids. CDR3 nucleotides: TGTGCCAGCAGCTTATCGTTAGCGGGGAACACCGGGGAGCTGTTTTTT. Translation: CASSLSLAGNTGELFF.